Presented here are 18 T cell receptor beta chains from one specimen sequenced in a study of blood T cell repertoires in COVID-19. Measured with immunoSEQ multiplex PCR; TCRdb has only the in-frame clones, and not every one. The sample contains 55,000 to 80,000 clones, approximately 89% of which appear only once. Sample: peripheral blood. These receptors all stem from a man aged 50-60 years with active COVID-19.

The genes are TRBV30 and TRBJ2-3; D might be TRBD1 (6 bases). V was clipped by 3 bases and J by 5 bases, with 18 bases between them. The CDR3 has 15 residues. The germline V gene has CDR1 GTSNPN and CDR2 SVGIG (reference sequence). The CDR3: CAWSVHSKGGDTQYF. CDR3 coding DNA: TGTGCCTGGAGCGTGCATAGCAAAGGGGGAGATACGCAGTATTTT.

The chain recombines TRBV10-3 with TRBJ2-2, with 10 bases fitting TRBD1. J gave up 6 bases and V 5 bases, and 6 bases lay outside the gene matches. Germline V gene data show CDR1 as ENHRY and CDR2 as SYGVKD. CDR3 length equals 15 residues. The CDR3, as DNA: TGTGCCATCAGTCCGGGACAGGGGTCCGCCGGGGAGCTGTTTTTT. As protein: CAISPGQGSAGELFF.

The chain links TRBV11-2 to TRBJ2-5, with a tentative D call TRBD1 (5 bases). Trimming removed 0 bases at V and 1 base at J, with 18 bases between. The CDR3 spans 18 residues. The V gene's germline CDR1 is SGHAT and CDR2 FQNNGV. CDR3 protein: CASSLDFWQGGRQETQYF. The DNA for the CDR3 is TGTGCCAGCAGCTTAGATTTTTGGCAGGGTGGCCGCCAAGAGACCCAGTACTTC.

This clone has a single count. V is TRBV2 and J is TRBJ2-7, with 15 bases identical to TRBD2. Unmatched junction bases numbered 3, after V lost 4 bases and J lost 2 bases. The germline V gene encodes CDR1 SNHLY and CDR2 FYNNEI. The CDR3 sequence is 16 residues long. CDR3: CASSGTSGGDTYEQYF. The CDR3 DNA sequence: TGTGCCAGCAGTGGGACTAGCGGGGGGGACACCTACGAGCAGTACTTC.

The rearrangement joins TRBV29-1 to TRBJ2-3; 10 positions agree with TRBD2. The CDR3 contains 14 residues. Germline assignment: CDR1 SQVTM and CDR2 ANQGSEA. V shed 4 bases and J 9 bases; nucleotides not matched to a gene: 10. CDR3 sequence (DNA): TGCAGCGTTGGATTGGGGCTAGCGGGGGAAACGCAGTATTTT. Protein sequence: CSVGLGLAGETQYF.

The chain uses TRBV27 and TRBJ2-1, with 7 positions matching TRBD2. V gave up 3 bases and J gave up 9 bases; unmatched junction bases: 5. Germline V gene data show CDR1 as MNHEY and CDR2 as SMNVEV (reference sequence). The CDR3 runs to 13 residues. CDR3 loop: CASSFTSESEQFF. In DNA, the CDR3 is TGTGCCAGCAGTTTCACTAGCGAAAGTGAGCAGTTCTTC.

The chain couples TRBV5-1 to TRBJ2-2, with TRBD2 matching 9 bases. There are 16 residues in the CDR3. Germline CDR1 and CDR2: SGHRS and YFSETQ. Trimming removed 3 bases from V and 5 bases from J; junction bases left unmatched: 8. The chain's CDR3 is CASSSLPRGGTGELFF. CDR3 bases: TGCGCCAGCAGCTCCCTACCGCGGGGGGGAACCGGGGAGCTGTTTTTT.

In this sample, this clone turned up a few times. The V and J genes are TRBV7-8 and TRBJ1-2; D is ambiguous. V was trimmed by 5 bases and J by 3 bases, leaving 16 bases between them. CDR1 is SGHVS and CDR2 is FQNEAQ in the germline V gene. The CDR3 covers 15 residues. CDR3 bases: TGTGCCAGCAGCCCCCAAGCCGCAGGATACTATGGCTACACCTTC. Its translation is CASSPQAAGYYGYTF. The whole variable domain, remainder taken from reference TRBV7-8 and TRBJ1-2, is GAGVSQSPRYKVAKRGQDVALRCDPISGHVSLFWYQQALGQGPEFLTYFQNEAQLDKSGLPSDRFFAERPEGSVSTLKIQRTQQEDSAVYLCASSPQAAGYYGYTFGSGTRLTVV.

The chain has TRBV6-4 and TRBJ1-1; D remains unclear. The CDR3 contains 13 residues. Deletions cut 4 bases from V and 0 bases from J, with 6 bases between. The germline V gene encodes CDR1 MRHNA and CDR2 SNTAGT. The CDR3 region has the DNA TGTGCCAGCAGTGTACAAGTGAACACTGAAGCTTTCTTT. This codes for CASSVQVNTEAFF.

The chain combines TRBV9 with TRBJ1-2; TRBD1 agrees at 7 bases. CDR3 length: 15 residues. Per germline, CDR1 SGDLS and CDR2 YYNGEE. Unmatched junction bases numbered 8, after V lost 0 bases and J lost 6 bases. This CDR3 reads CASSVGQGVLNGYTF. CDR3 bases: TGTGCCAGCAGCGTAGGGCAGGGGGTTCTTAATGGCTACACCTTC.

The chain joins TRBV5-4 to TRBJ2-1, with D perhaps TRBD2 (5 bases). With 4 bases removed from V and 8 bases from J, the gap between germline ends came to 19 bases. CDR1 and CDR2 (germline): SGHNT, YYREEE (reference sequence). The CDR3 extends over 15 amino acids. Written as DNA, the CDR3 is TGTGCCAGCAGCCTTATCATGGGGAGTGGCGATGAGCAGTTCTTC. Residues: CASSLIMGSGDEQFF. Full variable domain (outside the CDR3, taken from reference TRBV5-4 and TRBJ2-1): ETGVTQSPTHLIKTRGQQVTLRCSSQSGHNTVSWYQQALGQGPQFIFQYYREEENGRGNFPPRFSGLQFPNYSSELNVNALELDDSALYLCASSLIMGSGDEQFFGPGTRLTVL.

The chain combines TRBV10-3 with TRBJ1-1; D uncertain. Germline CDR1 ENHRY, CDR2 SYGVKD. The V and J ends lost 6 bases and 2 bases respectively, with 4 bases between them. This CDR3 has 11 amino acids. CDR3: CAISQNTEAFF. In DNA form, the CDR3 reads TGTGCCATCAGCCAAAACACTGAAGCTTTCTTT.

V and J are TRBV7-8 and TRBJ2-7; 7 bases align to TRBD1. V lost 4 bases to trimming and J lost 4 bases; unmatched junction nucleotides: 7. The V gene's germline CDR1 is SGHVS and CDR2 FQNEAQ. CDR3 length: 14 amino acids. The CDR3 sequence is CASSSTGVKYEQYF. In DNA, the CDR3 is TGTGCCAGCAGCTCCACAGGGGTCAAGTACGAGCAGTACTTC.

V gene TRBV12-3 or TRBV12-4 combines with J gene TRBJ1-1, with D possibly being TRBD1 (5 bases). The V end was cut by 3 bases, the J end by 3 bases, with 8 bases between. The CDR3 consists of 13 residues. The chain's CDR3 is CASSFRVDTEAFF. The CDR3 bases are TGTGCCAGCAGTTTCAGGGTTGACACTGAAGCTTTCTTT.

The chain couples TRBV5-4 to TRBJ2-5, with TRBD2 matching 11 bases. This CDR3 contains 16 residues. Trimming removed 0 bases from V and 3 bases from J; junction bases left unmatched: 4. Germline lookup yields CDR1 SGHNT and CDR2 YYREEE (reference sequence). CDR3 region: CASSLGGLAGEETQYF. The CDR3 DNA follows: TGTGCCAGCAGCTTGGGTGGACTAGCGGGTGAAGAGACCCAGTACTTC.

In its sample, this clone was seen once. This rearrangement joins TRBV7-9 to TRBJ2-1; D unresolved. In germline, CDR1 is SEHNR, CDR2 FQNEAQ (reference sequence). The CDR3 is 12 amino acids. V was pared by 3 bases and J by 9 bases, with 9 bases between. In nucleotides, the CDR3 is TGTGCCAGCAGCTTTAGACACGTTGAGCAGTTCTTC. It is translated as CASSFRHVEQFF.

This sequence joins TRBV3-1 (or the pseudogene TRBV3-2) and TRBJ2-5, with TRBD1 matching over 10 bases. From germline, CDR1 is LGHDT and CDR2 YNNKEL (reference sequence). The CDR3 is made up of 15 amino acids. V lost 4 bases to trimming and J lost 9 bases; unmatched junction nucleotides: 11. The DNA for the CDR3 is TGTGCCAGCAGCCGGAATCCCGGGACAGGGGTGGCCCAGTACTTC. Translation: CASSRNPGTGVAQYF.

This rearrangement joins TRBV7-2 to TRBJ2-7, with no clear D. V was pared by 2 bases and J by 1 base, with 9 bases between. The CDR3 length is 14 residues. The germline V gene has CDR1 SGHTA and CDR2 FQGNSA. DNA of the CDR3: TGTGCCAGCAGCTTAAGCCCTACTTCCTACGAGCAGTACTTC. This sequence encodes CASSLSPTSYEQYF. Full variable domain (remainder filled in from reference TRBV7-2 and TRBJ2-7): GAGVSQSPSNKVTEKGKDVELRCDPISGHTALYWYRQSLGQGLEFLIYFQGNSAPDKSGLPSDRFSAERTGGSVSTLTIQRTQQEDSAVYLCASSLSPTSYEQYFGPGTRLTVT.